This T cell receptor (beta chain) was sequenced for a study of long-term antiretroviral therapy in people with HIV (dated 2022 in TCRdb). About the study as a whole: The earliest samples were collected roughly a decade before the 2015 WHO recommendation for immediate ART, at a time when ART was usually postponed until CD4 counts fell. A retrospective serial study tested whether changes in peripheral blood TRB repertoire composition and diversity were associated with ART initiation and durable HIV suppression. A total of 150 to 200 cryopreserved PBMC samples were contributed to the cohort by 30 adults with confirmed HIV infection, with samples collected serially over a mean of approximately 6 years (range 1-12). No cross-contamination during QIAcube processing turned up in test extractions that ran a monoclonal T-cell line alongside about 35 polyclonal samples. About 40% of the 30 participants with HIV were female. The paper's findings and limits, for the study overall: Compared with controls, HIV repertoires had narrower CDR3 length ranges, and the network structure pointed to an antigen-experienced repertoire that shifted only slightly toward naive after ART. Unsorted PBMC were profiled instead of sorted CD4+ and CD8+ T cells because pre-ART samples had limited cell numbers. At every time point, the repertoire was dominated by expanded TRB clones first identified before ART initiation, although this dominance fluctuated and, in many PLHIV, declined after ART. Owing to limited PBMC availability, only the TCR beta chain was sequenced, without alpha chain pairing. ART initiation was associated with a significant increase in TRB diversity, but diversity stayed significantly below transplant donor controls even after long-term ART. Samples dated from the mid-2000s to the late 2010s, and the ART regimens used may be less effective than current ones. Inferences about post-ART repertoire changes were limited because no data were available on ART adherence, viral resistance or therapy changes.

This clone is described as medium-sized (0.01 to 0.1%). Its antigen remains undetermined. No much larger clone is present one base from it, and per-base qualities are unavailable. This specimen includes other DNA sequences encoding the same CDR3. The germline V gene gives CDR1 as MNHEY and CDR2 as SVGAGI. Relative to germline, V is missing 5 bases and J is missing 5 bases, with 3 bases of the junction outside any gene match. The CDR3 runs 14 residues from the cysteine to the phenylalanine. Only the CDR3 region is kept as DNA, spanning 42 bases read in frame from base 1. The immunoSEQ hsTCRB v3.0 assay was used at survey level resolution to sequence the TRB variable region. TRB sequencing targeted a depth of about 40,000-50,000 T-cell genomes per sample. Pooled TRB libraries were sequenced on an Illumina MiSeq with a v3 150-cycle kit. In the authors' own workflow: Repertoire analysis ran in R within a reproducible Nextflow workflow covering QC, data transformation and analysis. LymphoSeq2, an R package for exploring AIRR-Seq data, was used to implement custom analyses. A few samples that produced fewer than 5000 total TRB sequences were removed, so approximately 190 HIV repertoires were analyzed. Of the approximately 190 retained HIV repertoires, roughly 61 were collected before and under 150 after ART initiation. Repertoires were downsampled to 5000 TRB nucleotide sequences, with summary statistics averaged over 100 downsampling iterations. Only TRB sequences with CDR3 regions of at least seven amino acids were retained for analysis. Diversity was assessed using a clonality score derived from Shannon entropy and using the Gini coefficient. In repertoire networks, the top 5000 CDR3 amino acid sequences were linked whenever an edit distance of one separated two sequences. GLIPH2 predicted antigen specificity groups and MHC restriction for TRB CDR3 amino acid sequences. To flag known associations with CMV, EBV, HIV or tissue antigens, CDR3 amino acid sequences were compared against VDJdb and McPAS-TCR. Pre-ART, post-ART and control groups were compared with Wilcoxon signed-rank tests and Holm-Bonferroni correction. TCRdb stores this immuneACCESS table with in-frame sequences only. Part of the clones is absent; in the studies checked, under half of the shortfall reflects unresolved V genes, and no reason is known for the rest. The DNA was the basis for D and trimming; V, J and clone size are from that table. In this sample the table shows 15,000 or so clones, around 79% of which occur a single time. The top ten clones comprise around 7.6% of the sample.

Participants were included only if at least one PBMC sample before ART initiation and at least two post-ART samples were available. Treatment was received in the United States of America by all participants with HIV. Before DNA extraction, cryopreserved samples of roughly 0.85-10 million PBMC were thawed and washed. At the time of the earliest PBMC sample, participants with HIV were aged between about 20 and 54 years. Per participant, PBMC samples came from 1-4 timepoints prior to ART initiation and 2-8 timepoints following ART initiation, for a median of 7 samples. For every participant, serial HIV viral load, CD4+ T-cell count, ART history and demographic data were obtained. Genomic DNA was extracted from unsorted PBMC with a Qiagen kit on a QIAcube, with processing performed in batches of 12 samples.

The rearranged segments are TRBV6-5 and TRBJ2-2, with 9 bases in between that match TRBD1. Sequenced here: unsorted PBMCs, sampled at the start of antiretroviral therapy. The sequence was collected from a man in his thirties or forties with HIV. The sequenced DNA is TGTGCCAGCAGTACCGGGACAGGGACCGGGGAGCTGTTTTTT. Translated, this gives CASSTGTGTGELFF.